This T cell receptor (beta chain) was profiled in a study of OX40 agonist ivuxolimab in advanced cancers. Concerning the study at large: The costimulatory receptor OX40 (CD134) was targeted by ivuxolimab, a fully human IgG2 agonistic monoclonal antibody. A male proportion of around 83% and a mean age of approximately 58 years, ranging from 23 to 79, were recorded for the dose-escalation cohort. Intravenous ivuxolimab was administered to patients every 2 weeks at six dose levels: 0.01, 0.1, 0.3, 1.5, 3 and 10 mg/kg. The paper describes the monotherapy dose-escalation part (N = 52 patients) of the phase I trial of ivuxolimab. Of the roughly 50 dose-escalation patients, hepatocellular carcinoma was present in around 19, melanoma in about 15, renal cell carcinoma in 9 and head and neck cancer in 9. Patients were allowed to have had prior anti-PD-1, anti-PD-L1 or anti-CTLA-4 therapy, and more than 35% of the dose-escalation patients had been treated with checkpoint inhibitors. The purpose of peripheral TCRbeta sequencing was to test whether ivuxolimab changed TCR sequence diversity and led to clonal T-cell expansion. Partial responses occurred in three dose-escalation patients, of whom one had hepatocellular carcinoma and two had cutaneous melanoma. Overall study results and their limits: At doses of 0.1 to 3.0 mg/kg, clonal expansion of both CD4+ and CD8+ blood T cells was observed from baseline to week 6. Low levels of normalized T-cell clonal expansion were also shown by some nonresponding patients. In the 0.1-3.0 mg/kg groups, partial responders were among the patients with the lowest normalized peripheral clonal expansion, particularly in CD8+ T cells. The antigen specificity of the clonally expanded peripheral T cells was not determined. After ivuxolimab, more expanded clones were found on average in CD8+ T cells than in CD4+ T cells.

On this clone: Its antigen is still unknown. No base quality values were provided; no much bigger clone lies one nucleotide off.

Genomic DNA was isolated from the sorted cells so that the TCRbeta CDR3 region could be sequenced. The immunoSEQ Assay was used to sequence the TCRbeta CDR3 regions. The immuneACCESS repertoire file appears here via TCRdb, limited to in-frame rearrangements. These files lack a portion of the clones; in checked studies, under half of the deficit traces to unresolved V genes, and the cause of the others is not known. Here the sample has tens of thousands of clones; around 84% occur a single time. About 17% of the sample is taken by the ten largest. The trial excluded patients who had a history of autoimmune disease or were on systemic immunosuppression. Peripheral blood for TCR sequencing was collected from all dose cohorts at baseline, on cycle 4 day 1, and on cycle 7 day 1. The samples were taken from a phase I, first-in-human, multicenter, open-label dose-escalation trial of ivuxolimab. Adults with locally advanced or metastatic melanoma, renal cell carcinoma, hepatocellular carcinoma or head and neck squamous cell carcinoma were enrolled in the trial. Before TCR sequencing, CD4+ and CD8+ T cells were separately sorted from peripheral blood.

Reading the germline V gene (reference sequence) gives CDR1 LNHDA and CDR2 SQIVND. From the cysteine through the phenylalanine, the CDR3 covers 13 amino acids. The read is trimmed to its CDR3 DNA, 39 bases read in frame from base 1. Between the V and J ends, shortened by 7 bases and 2 bases respectively, the junction contains 12 bases. The origin of this receptor is an adult with an advanced solid tumor such as melanoma, head and neck, liver or kidney cancer. The starting material was CD4+ or CD8+ T cells sorted from blood, obtained in a trial of the OX40 agonist ivuxolimab. The sequence links TRBV19 to TRBJ2-7; the D gene is not confidently resolved. The nucleotide sequence reads as follows: TGTGCCAGTATGGGCACCCCACCCTACGAGCAGTACTTC. This sequence encodes CASMGTPPYEQYF.